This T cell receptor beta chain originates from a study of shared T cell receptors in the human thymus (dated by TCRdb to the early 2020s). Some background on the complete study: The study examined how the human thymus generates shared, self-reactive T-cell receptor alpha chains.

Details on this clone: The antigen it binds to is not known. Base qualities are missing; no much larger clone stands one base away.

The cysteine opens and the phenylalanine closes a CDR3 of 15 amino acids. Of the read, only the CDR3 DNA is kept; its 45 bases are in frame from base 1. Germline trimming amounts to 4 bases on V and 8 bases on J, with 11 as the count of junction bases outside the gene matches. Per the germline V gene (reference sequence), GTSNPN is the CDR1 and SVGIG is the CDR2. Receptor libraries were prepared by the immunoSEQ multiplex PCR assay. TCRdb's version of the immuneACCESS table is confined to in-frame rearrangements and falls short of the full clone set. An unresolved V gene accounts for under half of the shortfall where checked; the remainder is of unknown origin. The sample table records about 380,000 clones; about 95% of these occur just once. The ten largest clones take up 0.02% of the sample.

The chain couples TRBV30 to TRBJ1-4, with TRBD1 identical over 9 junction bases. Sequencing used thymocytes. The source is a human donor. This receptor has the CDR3 CAWNPHRGRREKLFF. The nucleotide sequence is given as TGTGCCTGGAACCCACACAGGGGGCGCCGGGAAAAACTGTTTTTT.